This is a list of T cell receptor beta chains from one sample in a study of vaccination and CD4 T cells after COVID-19. No antigen has been assigned to these receptors. TCRdb used MiXCR to reprocess the PCR reads, holding one entry per CDR3 protein. Of 11,000 or so distinct CDR3 sequences in the sample, 44% were seen once. Sequencing was performed on CD4+ T cells from blood, cultured in vitro. The receptors come from a human donor who had recovered from COVID-19. CDR3s include the opening cysteine and the closing phenylalanine or tryptophan. Each record gives: clone size, D gene, V gene, J gene, CDR3 protein, CDR3 DNA. A D gene is named only where the DNA matches it firmly. Some rows mark clone size as missing; the rest say once, few, many or name a class of expanded clone.

>-|TRBD1|TRBV6-1|TRBJ1-2
CASSHRTGGDYTF
TGTGCCAGCAGCCACCGGACAGGGGGTGACTACACCTTC
>-|-|TRBV7-2|TRBJ2-7
CASSFTGDRYYEQYF
TGTGCCAGCAGCTTCACCGGAGACAGGTACTACGAGCAGTACTTC
>-|TRBD1|TRBV20-1|TRBJ1-5
CSARLQGREQPQHF
TGCAGTGCTAGGTTACAGGGGAGGGAACAGCCCCAGCATTTT
>few|-|TRBV7-3|TRBJ1-2
CASSSYHRDSRRANYGYTF
TGTGCCAGCAGCTCCTACCACCGGGACTCCCGTAGGGCTAACTATGGCTACACCTTC
>large|TRBD1|TRBV6-1|TRBJ1-2
CASRPGRGGADSYGYTF
TGTGCCAGCAGGCCCGGTAGAGGGGGCGCTGACTCCTATGGCTACACCTTC
>once|-|TRBV12-3/TRBV12-4|TRBJ1-2
CASLPDVGYGYTF
TGTGCCAGCTTACCGGACGTCGGATATGGCTACACCTTC
>-|-|TRBV5-4|TRBJ2-3
CASSLVIGGGTDTQYF
TGTGCCAGCAGCTTGGTTATCGGGGGCGGCACAGATACGCAGTATTTT
>-|-|TRBV7-2|TRBJ1-5
CASSSVGGNQPQHF
TGTGCCAGCAGCTCCGTGGGGGGAAATCAGCCCCAGCATTTT
>-|-|TRBV29-1|TRBJ1-2
CSGGGDYGYTF
TGCAGCGGCGGAGGGGACTATGGCTACACCTTC
>few|TRBD1|TRBV6-2/TRBV6-3|TRBJ2-7
CASSYGTGHYEQYF
TGTGCCAGCAGTTACGGGACAGGGCACTACGAGCAGTACTTC
>few|-|TRBV7-3|TRBJ2-3
CASSKGTDTQYF
TGTGCCAGCAGCAAGGGGACAGATACGCAGTATTTT
>-|-|TRBV14|TRBJ1-1
CASSLSLNTEAFF
TGTGCCAGCAGCCTTAGTTTGAACACTGAAGCTTTCTTT
>-|-|TRBV24-1|TRBJ1-5
CATSDPGTGNQPQHF
TGTGCCACCAGTGATCCCGGGACTGGCAATCAGCCCCAGCATTTT
>-|TRBD1|TRBV24-1|TRBJ2-7
CATGTASYEQYF
TGTGCCACCGGGACAGCCTCCTACGAGCAGTACTTC
>-|TRBD1|TRBV10-3|TRBJ1-6
CAISETGDSPLHF
TGTGCCATCAGTGAGACAGGGGATTCACCCCTCCACTTT
>-|-|TRBV6-5|TRBJ2-6
CASSFPASPHSGANVLTF
TGTGCCAGCAGTTTCCCGGCTAGCCCCCACTCTGGGGCCAACGTCCTGACTTTC
>few|-|TRBV7-2|TRBJ1-3
CASSRGGSGNTIYF
TGTGCCAGCAGCCGAGGGGGCTCTGGAAACACCATATATTTT
>few|TRBD1|TRBV20-1|TRBJ1-2
CSARRQGSNYGYTF
TGCAGTGCTAGGCGACAGGGTTCGAACTATGGCTACACCTTC
>few|-|TRBV30|TRBJ2-5
CAWNNRQETQYF
TGTGCCTGGAACAATCGCCAAGAGACCCAGTACTTC
>few|-|TRBV19|TRBJ1-2
CASSRLQGSVDYGYTF
TGTGCCAGTAGTAGATTACAGGGCTCCGTCGACTATGGCTACACCTTC
>few|TRBD1|TRBV6-5|TRBJ2-3
CASSYTNRGDTQYF
TGTGCCAGCAGTTACACCAACAGGGGGGATACGCAGTATTTT
>-|TRBD2|TRBV6-2/TRBV6-3|TRBJ2-1
CASSPGLAASKEQFF
TGTGCCAGCAGTCCGGGACTAGCGGCTTCGAAAGAGCAGTTCTTC
>-|-|TRBV5-1|TRBJ1-2
CASSLAGAGLDYGYTF
TGCGCCAGCAGCTTGGCCGGGGCAGGGTTGGACTATGGCTACACCTTC
>-|TRBD2|TRBV6-1|TRBJ2-3
CASSVGGATDTQYF
TGTGCCAGCAGTGTGGGAGGGGCCACAGATACGCAGTATTTT
>few|TRBD2|TRBV7-2|TRBJ2-7
CASGNLLASEQYF
TGTGCCAGCGGCAACCTACTAGCGTCCGAGCAGTACTTC
>-|TRBD1|TRBV27|TRBJ1-2
CASSARGGNYGYTF
TGTGCCAGCAGTGCTAGAGGGGGCAACTATGGCTACACCTTC
>few|-|TRBV7-9|TRBJ1-3
CASSWSRGSDTIYF
TGTGCCAGCAGCTGGTCCAGGGGATCGGACACCATATATTTT
>-|-|TRBV4-3|TRBJ2-2
CASSQDLLDTGELFF
TGCGCCAGCAGCCAAGATCTTTTGGACACCGGGGAGCTGTTTTTT
>-|-|TRBV12-5|TRBJ1-5
CASGLVHGTQPQHF
TGTGCTAGTGGTTTGGTACACGGGACACAGCCCCAGCATTTT
>few|-|TRBV24-1|TRBJ2-5
CATSNRQNSGKETQYF
TGTGCCACCAGTAACCGACAGAACTCGGGGAAAGAGACCCAGTACTTC
>-|-|TRBV7-9|TRBJ2-7
CASSLTYEQYF
TGTGCCAGCAGCCTCACTTACGAGCAGTACTTC
>-|TRBD1|TRBV18|TRBJ1-1
CASSPARDRGNTEAFF
TGTGCCAGCTCACCGGCCCGGGACAGGGGCAACACTGAAGCTTTCTTT
>few|-|TRBV27|TRBJ1-1
CASSPDRLKNTEAFF
TGTGCCAGCAGTCCCGACCGGTTAAAGAACACTGAAGCTTTCTTT
>-|-|TRBV27|TRBJ2-3
CASKQQGLLDTQYF
TGTGCCAGTAAACAACAGGGTCTGCTGGATACGCAGTATTTT
>-|TRBD2|TRBV5-4|TRBJ2-1
CASSLELAGANEQFF
TGTGCCAGCAGCTTGGAACTAGCGGGGGCCAATGAGCAGTTCTTC
>-|-|TRBV7-9|TRBJ1-1
CASSLGGQGEAFF
TGTGCCAGCAGCTTAGGTGGGCAGGGGGAAGCTTTCTTT
>-|-|TRBV20-1|TRBJ2-3
CSARSWTSTDTQYF
TGCAGTGCTAGAAGCTGGACTAGCACAGATACGCAGTATTTT
>-|-|TRBV27|TRBJ2-4
CASSRGAQAKNIQYF
TGTGCCAGCAGTCGGGGGGCACAGGCCAAAAACATTCAGTACTTC
>-|-|TRBV6-1|TRBJ2-7
CASRPYSPREEQYF
TGTGCCAGCAGACCGTACTCCCCTCGCGAGGAGCAGTACTTC
>few|-|TRBV20-1|TRBJ1-2
CSANARTANYGYTF
TGCAGTGCTAATGCCCGGACAGCTAACTATGGCTACACCTTC
>few|-|TRBV19|TRBJ1-5
CASIGSRHLSNQPQHF
TGTGCCAGTATTGGCAGTCGACATCTTAGCAATCAGCCCCAGCATTTT
>few|TRBD1|TRBV6-1|TRBJ1-3
CASSLVYRGLSGNTIYF
TGTGCCAGCAGCCTAGTTTACAGGGGCCTCTCTGGAAACACCATATATTTT
>-|TRBD2|TRBV4-3|TRBJ2-3
CASSQDGGGGTDTQYF
TGCGCCAGCAGCCAAGATGGTGGGGGGGGGACAGATACGCAGTATTTT
>few|-|TRBV2|TRBJ2-1
CASSPRESEQFF
TGTGCCAGCAGTCCCAGGGAATCTGAGCAGTTCTTC
>few|-|TRBV6-2/TRBV6-3|TRBJ1-5
CASSVEQGRSQPQHF
TGTGCCAGCAGTGTCGAGCAGGGTCGGAGTCAGCCCCAGCATTTT
>-|TRBD2|TRBV20-1|TRBJ2-3
CSRVSGATSTDTQYF
TGCAGCCGGGTTAGCGGGGCCACTAGCACAGATACGCAGTATTTT
>-|TRBD1|TRBV20-1|TRBJ1-1
CSARPNRGRETEAFF
TGCAGTGCTCGGCCTAACAGGGGGAGGGAGACTGAAGCTTTCTTT
>-|-|TRBV7-2|TRBJ1-5
CASSRTGSPPLNQPQHF
TGTGCCAGCAGCCGAACAGGGTCTCCCCCCCTTAATCAGCCCCAGCATTTT
>-|-|TRBV25-1|TRBJ1-2
CASSEGTGWVYGYTF
TGTGCCAGCAGTGAAGGAACAGGGTGGGTCTATGGCTACACCTTC
>few|-|TRBV7-2|TRBJ2-1
CASSFAGLGANEQFF
TGTGCCAGCAGCTTCGCTGGGTTGGGAGCCAATGAGCAGTTCTTC
>few|TRBD2|TRBV19|TRBJ2-2
CASQKLAGGTGELFF
TGTGCCAGTCAAAAACTAGCGGGAGGTACCGGGGAGCTGTTTTTT
>-|-|TRBV2|TRBJ2-1
CASTLFSLEQFF
TGTGCCAGCACGCTGTTCTCCCTCGAGCAGTTCTTC
>-|TRBD1|TRBV12-3/TRBV12-4|TRBJ1-5
CASTQGGYSNQPQHF
TGTGCCAGCACCCAGGGGGGGTATAGCAATCAGCCCCAGCATTTT
>-|-|TRBV11-2|TRBJ2-1
CASSLVVYNEQFF
TGTGCCAGCAGCTTAGTAGTTTACAATGAGCAGTTCTTC
>once|TRBD2|TRBV7-2|TRBJ2-5
CASSPGLAGGSRPETQYF
TGTGCCAGCAGCCCGGGACTAGCGGGGGGGAGCCGTCCGGAGACCCAGTACTTC
>few|-|TRBV24-1|TRBJ2-5
CATSDLGPEETQYF
TGTGCCACCAGTGATTTGGGCCCAGAAGAGACCCAGTACTTC
>once|-|TRBV20-1|TRBJ2-7
CSASAVPPLDEQYF
TGCAGTGCTAGCGCAGTCCCCCCGTTGGACGAGCAGTACTTC
>few|-|TRBV7-2|TRBJ1-5
CASSPQGNNQPQHF
TGTGCCAGCAGCCCACAGGGAAACAATCAGCCCCAGCATTTT
>-|-|TRBV6-2/TRBV6-3|TRBJ2-4
CASKPGGNIQYF
TGTGCCAGCAAGCCAGGGGGGAACATTCAGTACTTC